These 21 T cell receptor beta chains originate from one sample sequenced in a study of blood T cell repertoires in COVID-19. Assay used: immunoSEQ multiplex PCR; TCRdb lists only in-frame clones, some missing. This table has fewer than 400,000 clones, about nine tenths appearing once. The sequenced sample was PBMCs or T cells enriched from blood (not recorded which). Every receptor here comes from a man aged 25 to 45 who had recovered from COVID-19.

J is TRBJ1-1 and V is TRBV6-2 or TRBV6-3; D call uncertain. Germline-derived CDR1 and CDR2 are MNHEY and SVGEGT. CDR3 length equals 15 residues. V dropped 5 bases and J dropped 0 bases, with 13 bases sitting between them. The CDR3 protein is CASSHNGDLNTEAFF. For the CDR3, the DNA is TGTGCCAGCAGTCACAACGGTGACTTGAACACTGAAGCTTTCTTT.

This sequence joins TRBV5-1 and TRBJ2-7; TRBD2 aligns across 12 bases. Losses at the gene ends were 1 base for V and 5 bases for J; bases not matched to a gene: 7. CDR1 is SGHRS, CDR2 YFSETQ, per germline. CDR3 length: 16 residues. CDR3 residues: CASSLWGTSGSDEQYF. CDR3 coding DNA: TGCGCCAGCAGCTTGTGGGGGACTAGCGGGTCTGACGAGCAGTACTTC. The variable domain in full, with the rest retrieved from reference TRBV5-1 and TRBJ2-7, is KAGVTQTPRYLIKTRGQQVTLSCSPISGHRSVSWYQQTPGQGLQFLFEYFSETQRNKGNFPGRFSGRQFSNSRSEMNVSTLELGDSALYLCASSLWGTSGSDEQYFGPGTRLTVT.

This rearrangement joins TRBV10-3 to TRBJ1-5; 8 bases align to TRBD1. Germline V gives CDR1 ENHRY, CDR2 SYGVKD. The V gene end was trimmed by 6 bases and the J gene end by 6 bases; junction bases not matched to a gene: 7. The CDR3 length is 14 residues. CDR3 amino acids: CAISPGGGGQPQHF. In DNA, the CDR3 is TGTGCCATCAGCCCAGGGGGCGGGGGTCAGCCCCAGCATTTT.

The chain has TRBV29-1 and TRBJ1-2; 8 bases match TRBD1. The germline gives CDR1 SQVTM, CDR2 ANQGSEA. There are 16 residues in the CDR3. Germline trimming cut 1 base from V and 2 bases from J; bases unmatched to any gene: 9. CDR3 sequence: CSVEGSTGQGNYGYTF. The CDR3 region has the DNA TGCAGCGTTGAAGGGAGCACTGGACAGGGCAACTATGGCTACACCTTC.

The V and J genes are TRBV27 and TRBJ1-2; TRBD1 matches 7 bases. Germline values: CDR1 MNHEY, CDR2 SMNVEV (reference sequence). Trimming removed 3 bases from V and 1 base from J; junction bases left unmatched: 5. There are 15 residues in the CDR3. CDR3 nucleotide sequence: TGTGCCAGCAGTTTCTACCAGGGGGTTAACTATGGCTACACCTTC. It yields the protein CASSFYQGVNYGYTF.

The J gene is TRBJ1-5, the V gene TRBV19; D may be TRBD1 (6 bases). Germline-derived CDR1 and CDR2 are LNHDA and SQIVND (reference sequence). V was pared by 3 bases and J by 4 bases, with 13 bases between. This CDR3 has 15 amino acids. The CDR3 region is CASSILGTPNQPQHF. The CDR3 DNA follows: TGTGCCAGTAGTATCTTAGGGACACCAAATCAGCCCCAGCATTTT.

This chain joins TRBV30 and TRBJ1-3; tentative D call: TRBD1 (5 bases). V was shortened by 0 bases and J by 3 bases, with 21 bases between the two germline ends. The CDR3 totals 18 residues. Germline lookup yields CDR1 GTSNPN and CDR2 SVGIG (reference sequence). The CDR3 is CAWSVGGESFRGGNTIYF. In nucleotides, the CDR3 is TGTGCCTGGAGTGTTGGGGGGGAATCGTTCCGAGGTGGAAACACCATATATTTT.

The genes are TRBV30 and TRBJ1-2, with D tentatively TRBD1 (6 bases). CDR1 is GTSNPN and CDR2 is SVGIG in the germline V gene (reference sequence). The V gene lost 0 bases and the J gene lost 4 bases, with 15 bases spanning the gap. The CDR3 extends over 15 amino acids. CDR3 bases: TGTGCCTGGAGTGTACTATGGACAGAAGGCTATGGCTACACCTTC. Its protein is CAWSVLWTEGYGYTF.

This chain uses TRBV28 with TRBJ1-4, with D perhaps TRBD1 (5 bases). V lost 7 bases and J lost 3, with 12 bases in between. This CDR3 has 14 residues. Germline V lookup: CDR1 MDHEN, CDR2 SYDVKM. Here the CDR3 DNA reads TGTGCCAGCAAGCAGGGTGGTCCTAATGAAAAACTGTTTTTT. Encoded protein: CASKQGGPNEKLFF.

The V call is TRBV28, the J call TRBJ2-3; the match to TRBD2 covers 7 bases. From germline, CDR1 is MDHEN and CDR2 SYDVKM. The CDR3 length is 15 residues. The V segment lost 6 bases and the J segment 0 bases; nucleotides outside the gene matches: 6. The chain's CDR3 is CASRSGGTSTDTQYF. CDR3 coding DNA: TGTGCCAGCAGGTCGGGGGGAACTAGCACAGATACGCAGTATTTT. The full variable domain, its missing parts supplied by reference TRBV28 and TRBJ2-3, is DVKVTQSSRYLVKRTGEKVFLECVQDMDHENMFWYRQDPGLGLRLIYFSYDVKMKEKGDIPEGYSVSREKKERFSLILESASTNQTSMYLCASRSGGTSTDTQYFGPGTRLTVL.

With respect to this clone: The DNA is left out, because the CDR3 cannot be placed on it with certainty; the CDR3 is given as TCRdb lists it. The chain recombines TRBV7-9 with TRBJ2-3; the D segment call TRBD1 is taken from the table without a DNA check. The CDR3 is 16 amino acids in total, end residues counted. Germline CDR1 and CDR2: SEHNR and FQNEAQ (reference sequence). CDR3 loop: CASSFGPGGISDTQYF.

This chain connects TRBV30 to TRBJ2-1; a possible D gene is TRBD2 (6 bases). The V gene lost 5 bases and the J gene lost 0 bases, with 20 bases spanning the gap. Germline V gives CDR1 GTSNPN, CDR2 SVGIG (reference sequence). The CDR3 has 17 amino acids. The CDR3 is CAWARSLARSSYNEQFF. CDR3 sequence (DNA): TGTGCCTGGGCTAGATCCCTAGCGAGGAGCTCCTACAATGAGCAGTTCTTC. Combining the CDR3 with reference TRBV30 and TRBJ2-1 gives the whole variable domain SQTIHQWPATLVQPVGSPLSLECTVEGTSNPNLYWYRQAAGRGLQLLFYSVGIGQISSEVPQNLSASRPQDRQFILSSKKLLLSDSGFYLCAWARSLARSSYNEQFFGPGTRLTVL.

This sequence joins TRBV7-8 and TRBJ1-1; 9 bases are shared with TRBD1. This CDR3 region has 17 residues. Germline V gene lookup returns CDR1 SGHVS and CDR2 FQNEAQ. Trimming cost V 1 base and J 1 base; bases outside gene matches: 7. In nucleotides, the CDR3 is TGTGCCAGCAGCTTAGGGTACAGGGGGCCAAAGAACACTGAAGCTTTCTTT. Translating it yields CASSLGYRGPKNTEAFF.

CDR3 amino acids: CASSLGQGNSPLHF. CDR3 coding DNA: TGTGCCAGCAGTTTGGGACAGGGGAATTCACCCCTCCACTTT. The chain uses TRBV28 and TRBJ1-6; the match to TRBD1 covers 10 bases. The CDR3 runs to 14 residues. J gave up 7 bases and V 3 bases, and 0 bases lay outside the gene matches. From germline, CDR1 is MDHEN and CDR2 SYDVKM. Based on the CDR3 plus reference TRBV28 and TRBJ1-6, the full variable domain is DVKVTQSSRYLVKRTGEKVFLECVQDMDHENMFWYRQDPGLGLRLIYFSYDVKMKEKGDIPEGYSVSREKKERFSLILESASTNQTSMYLCASSLGQGNSPLHFGNGTRLTVT.

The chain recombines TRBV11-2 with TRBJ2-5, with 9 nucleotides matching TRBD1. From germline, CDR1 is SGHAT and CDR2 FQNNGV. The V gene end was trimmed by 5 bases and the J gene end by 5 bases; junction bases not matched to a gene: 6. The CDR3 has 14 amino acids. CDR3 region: CASSVGQGVETQYF. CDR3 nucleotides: TGTGCCAGCAGCGTGGGACAGGGCGTCGAGACCCAGTACTTC.

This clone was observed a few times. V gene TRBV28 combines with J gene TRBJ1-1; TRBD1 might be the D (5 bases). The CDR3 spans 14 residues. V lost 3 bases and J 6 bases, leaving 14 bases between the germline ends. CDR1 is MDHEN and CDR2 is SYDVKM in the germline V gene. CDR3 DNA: TGTGCCAGCAGTTTTTTTATGGGGGGGGCTGAAGCTTTCTTT. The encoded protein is CASSFFMGGAEAFF.

For the CDR3, the DNA is TGCGCCAGCAGCTTGTTTAGTCAGGGTGAAGAGGAGACCCAGTACTTC. Translated: CASSLFSQGEEETQYF. The chain couples TRBV5-1 to TRBJ2-5; D is perhaps TRBD1 (5 bases). Germline loops: CDR1 SGHRS, CDR2 YFSETQ. Trimming removed 1 base at V and 5 bases at J, with 18 bases between. The CDR3 is made up of 16 amino acids. The variable domain in full, with the rest retrieved from reference TRBV5-1 and TRBJ2-5, is KAGVTQTPRYLIKTRGQQVTLSCSPISGHRSVSWYQQTPGQGLQFLFEYFSETQRNKGNFPGRFSGRQFSNSRSEMNVSTLELGDSALYLCASSLFSQGEEETQYFGPGTRLLVL.

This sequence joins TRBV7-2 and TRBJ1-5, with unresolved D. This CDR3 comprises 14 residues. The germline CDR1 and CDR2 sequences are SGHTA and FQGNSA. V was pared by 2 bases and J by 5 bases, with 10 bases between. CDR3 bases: TGTGCCAGCAGCTTAAACCCTACGGATCAGCCCCAGCATTTT. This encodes CASSLNPTDQPQHF.

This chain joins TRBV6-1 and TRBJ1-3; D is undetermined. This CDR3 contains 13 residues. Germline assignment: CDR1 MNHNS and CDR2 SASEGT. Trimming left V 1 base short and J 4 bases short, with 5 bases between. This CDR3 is CASSEERGNTIYF. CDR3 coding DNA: TGTGCCAGCAGTGAAGAGCGCGGAAACACCATATATTTT.

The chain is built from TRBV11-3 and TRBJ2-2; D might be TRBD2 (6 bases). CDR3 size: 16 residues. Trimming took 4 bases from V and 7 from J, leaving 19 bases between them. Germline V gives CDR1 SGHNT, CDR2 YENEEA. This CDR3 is CASSSQSWGESGELFF. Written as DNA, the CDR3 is TGTGCCAGCAGCTCCCAGAGCTGGGGGGAGAGCGGGGAGCTGTTTTTT.

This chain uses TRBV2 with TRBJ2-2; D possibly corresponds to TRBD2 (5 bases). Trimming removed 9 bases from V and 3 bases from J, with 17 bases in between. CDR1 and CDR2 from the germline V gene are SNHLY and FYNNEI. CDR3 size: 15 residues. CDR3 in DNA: TGTGCCAGTACCGAATGGGGAGCGGACACCGGGGAGCTGTTTTTT. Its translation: CASTEWGADTGELFF.